The present TCR beta chain was sequenced within a study of T cells after yellow fever vaccination. The CDR3 totals 15 residues. Trimming took off 1 base at V and 0 bases at J, with 7 bases between the two ends. TCRdb re-called the 5' RACE reads with MiXCR, one entry per CDR3 protein. This sample has about 130,000 distinct CDR3 sequences, with about 8.8% found just once. The V and J genes are TRBV12-3 or TRBV12-4 and TRBJ1-3; D ambiguous. This specimen consisted of CD8+ T cells sorted from PBMCs, obtained on the day of the yellow fever booster vaccination. The TCR originated in a young man who received the YFV17D yellow fever vaccine. Written as DNA, the CDR3 is TGTGCCAGCAGTTTAGATTGGGACTCTGGAAACACCATATATTTT. Its protein product is CASSLDWDSGNTIYF.